What follows are 11 T cell receptor beta chains derived from one specimen sequenced in a study of immune evolution from preneoplasia to lung adenocarcinoma. This table comes from immunoSEQ multiplex PCR, and its TCRdb copy is limited to in-frame clones, with some not included. The sample lists more than 8,500 clones, almost 90% occurring once. The material sequenced was FFPE invasive lung adenocarcinoma tissue. All receptors derive from a person aged 65 to 85 with invasive lung adenocarcinoma.

The rearrangement uses TRBV19 and TRBJ1-4; TRBD1 might be the D (5 bases). CDR3 length: 16 amino acids. Trimming pared 7 bases from V and 8 bases from J, leaving 23 bases between. Germline CDR1 LNHDA, CDR2 SQIVND (reference sequence). The CDR3 sequence is CASNVGGSGRGEKLFF. The CDR3 region has the DNA TGTGCCAGTAATGTGGGGGGGTCCGGACGCGGGGAAAAACTGTTTTTT.

V usage is TRBV30 and J usage is TRBJ1-1; no reliable D call. CDR1 GTSNPN and CDR2 SVGIG come from the germline V gene (reference sequence). This CDR3 has 12 residues. V lost 1 base and J lost 4, with 7 bases in between. The CDR3 loop reads CAWSGKGTEAFF. CDR3 nucleotides: TGTGCCTGGAGTGGGAAGGGCACTGAAGCTTTCTTT.

The chain recombines TRBV10-1 with TRBJ1-1; a weak D match, TRBD1 (5 bases). Germline V gene data show CDR1 as WNHNN and CDR2 as SYGVQD (reference sequence). The CDR3 length is 12 residues. V shed 7 bases and J shed 4 bases, with 10 bases lying between them. The CDR3 DNA reads as TGCGCCAGCAACGCCGGGGGCACTGAAGCTTTCTTT. Translated, it gives CASNAGGTEAFF.

The sample holds a few counts of this clone. This likely comes from a read error, as the CDR3 has no conserved phenylalanine or tryptophan at its end. It is unclear where the CDR3 begins or ends on the DNA, so no DNA is shown, and the CDR3 is as TCRdb lists it. The gene calls are TRBV6-1 and TRBJ1-1. Germline loops: CDR1 MNHNS, CDR2 SASEGT. With termini counted, the CDR3 has 14 amino acids. Here the CDR3 reads CASSEVGGRFGSAT.

V usage is TRBV4-1 and J usage is TRBJ1-4, with 11 bases that match TRBD1. Per the germline V gene, CDR1 is MGHRA and CDR2 is YSYEKL. V trimming: 3 bases; J trimming: 10 bases; junction bases outside the gene matches: 7. There are 15 residues in the CDR3. In DNA form, the CDR3 reads TGCGCCAGCAGCCATGAGGACAGGGGGCTTAGAAAACTGTTTTTT. Translated, it gives CASSHEDRGLRKLFF.

The genes are TRBV2 and TRBJ1-1, with a tentative D call TRBD1 (6 bases). The V and J ends lost 7 bases and 4 bases respectively, with 13 bases between them. Germline V gene data show CDR1 as SNHLY and CDR2 as FYNNEI. CDR3 length: 13 amino acids. For the CDR3, the DNA is TGTGCCAGCAACAGGGAAGAGGGCACTGAAGCTTTCTTT. Its protein product is CASNREEGTEAFF. Full variable domain (outside the CDR3, taken from reference TRBV2 and TRBJ1-1): EPEVTQTPSHQVTQMGQEVILRCVPISNHLYFYWYRQILGQKVEFLVSFYNNEISEKSEIFDDQFSVERPDGSNFTLKIRSTKLEDSAMYFCASNREEGTEAFFGQGTRLTVV.

The genes are TRBV2 and TRBJ2-5, with 8 nucleotides matching TRBD2. The CDR3 consists of 15 residues. CDR1 is SNHLY and CDR2 is FYNNEI in the germline V gene. Germline trimming cut 8 bases from V and 2 bases from J; bases unmatched to any gene: 10. The CDR3 DNA sequence: TGTGCCAGCGCTGCACGGACTAGCAGACAAGAGACCCAGTACTTC. Amino acids: CASAARTSRQETQYF.

V and J are TRBV5-8 and TRBJ2-7; 11 bases are shared with TRBD2. The CDR3 has 15 amino acids. J gave up 4 bases and V 4 bases, and 7 bases lay outside the gene matches. Germline CDR1 is SGHTS and CDR2 is YDEGEE. DNA for the CDR3: TGTGCCAGCAGCCCACTAGCGGGAGTGGGATACGAGCAGTACTTC. Translated, it gives CASSPLAGVGYEQYF.

The table lists this clone with a few counts. The same CDR3 is also encoded by other DNA sequences in this sample. CDR3: CASSLEISGANVLTF. DNA of the CDR3: TGTGCCAGCAGCTTGGAAATCTCTGGGGCCAACGTCCTGACTTTC. The genes are TRBV5-8 and TRBJ2-6, with D uncertain. CDR1 and CDR2 (germline): SGHTS, YDEGEE. The CDR3 runs to 15 residues. Trimming cost V 0 bases and J 0 bases, with 4 bases left between them.

This rearrangement joins TRBV6-6 to TRBJ2-7; 11 bases match TRBD2. Per germline, CDR1 MNHNY and CDR2 SVGAGI (reference sequence). V gave up 5 bases and J gave up 2 bases; unmatched junction bases: 8. This CDR3 comprises 16 residues. The CDR3 DNA follows: TGTGCCAGCAGTAGGCTTTTAGCGGGAGGGGCCTACGAGCAGTACTTC. The encoded protein is CASSRLLAGGAYEQYF.

This clone showed up just once. This sequence joins TRBV7-2 and TRBJ1-2; no reliable D call. V lost 5 bases, J lost 3 bases, and 7 bases lay in between. This CDR3 region has 12 residues. Germline V CDR1 and CDR2: SGHTA, FQGNSA. DNA of the CDR3: TGTGCCAGCAGCCCCACAGACTATGGCTACACCTTC. Its translation is CASSPTDYGYTF.